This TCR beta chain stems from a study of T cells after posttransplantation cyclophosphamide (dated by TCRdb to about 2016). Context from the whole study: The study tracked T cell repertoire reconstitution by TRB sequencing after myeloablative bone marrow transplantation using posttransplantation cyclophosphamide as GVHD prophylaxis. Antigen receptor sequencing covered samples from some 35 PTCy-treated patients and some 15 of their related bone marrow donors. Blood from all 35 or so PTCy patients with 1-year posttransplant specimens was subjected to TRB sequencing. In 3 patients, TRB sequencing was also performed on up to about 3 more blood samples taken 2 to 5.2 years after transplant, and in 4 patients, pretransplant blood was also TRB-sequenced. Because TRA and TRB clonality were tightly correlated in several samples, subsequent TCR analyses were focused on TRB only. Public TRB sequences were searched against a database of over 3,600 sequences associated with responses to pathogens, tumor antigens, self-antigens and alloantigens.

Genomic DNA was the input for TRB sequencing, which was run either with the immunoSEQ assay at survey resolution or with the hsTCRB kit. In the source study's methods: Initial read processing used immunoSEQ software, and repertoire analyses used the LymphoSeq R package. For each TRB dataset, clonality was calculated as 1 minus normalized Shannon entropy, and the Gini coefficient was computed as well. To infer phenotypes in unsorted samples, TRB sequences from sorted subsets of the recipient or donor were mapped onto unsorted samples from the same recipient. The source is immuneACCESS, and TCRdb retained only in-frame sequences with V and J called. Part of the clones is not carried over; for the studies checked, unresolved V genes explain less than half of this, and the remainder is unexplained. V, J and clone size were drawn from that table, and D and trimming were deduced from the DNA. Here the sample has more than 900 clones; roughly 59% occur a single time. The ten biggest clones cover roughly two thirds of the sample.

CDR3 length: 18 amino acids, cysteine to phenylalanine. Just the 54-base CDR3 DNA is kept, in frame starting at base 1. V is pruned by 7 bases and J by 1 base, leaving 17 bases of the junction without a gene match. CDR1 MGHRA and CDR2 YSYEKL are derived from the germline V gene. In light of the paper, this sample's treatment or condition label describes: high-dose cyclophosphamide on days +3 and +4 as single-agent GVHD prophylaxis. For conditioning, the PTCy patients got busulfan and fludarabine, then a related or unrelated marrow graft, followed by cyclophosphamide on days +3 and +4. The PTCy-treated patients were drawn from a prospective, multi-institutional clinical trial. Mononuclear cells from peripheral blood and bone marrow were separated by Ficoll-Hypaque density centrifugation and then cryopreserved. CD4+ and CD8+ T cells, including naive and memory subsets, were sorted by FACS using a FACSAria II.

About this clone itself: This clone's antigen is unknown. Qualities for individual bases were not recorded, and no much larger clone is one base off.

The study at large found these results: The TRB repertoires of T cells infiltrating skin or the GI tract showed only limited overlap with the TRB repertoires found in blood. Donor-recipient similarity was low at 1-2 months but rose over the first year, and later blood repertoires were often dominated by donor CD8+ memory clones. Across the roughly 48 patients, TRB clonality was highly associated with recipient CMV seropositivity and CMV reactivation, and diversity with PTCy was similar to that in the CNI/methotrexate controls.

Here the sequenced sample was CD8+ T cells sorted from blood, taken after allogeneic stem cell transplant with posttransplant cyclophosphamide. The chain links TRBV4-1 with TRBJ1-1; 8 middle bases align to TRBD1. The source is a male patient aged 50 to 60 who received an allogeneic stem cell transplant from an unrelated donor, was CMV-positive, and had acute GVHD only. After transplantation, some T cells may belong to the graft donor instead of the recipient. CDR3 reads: CASTPLGGPGGSNTEAFF. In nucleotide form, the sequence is TGCGCCAGCACTCCCCTCGGCGGGCCAGGGGGCTCGAACACTGAAGCTTTCTTT.